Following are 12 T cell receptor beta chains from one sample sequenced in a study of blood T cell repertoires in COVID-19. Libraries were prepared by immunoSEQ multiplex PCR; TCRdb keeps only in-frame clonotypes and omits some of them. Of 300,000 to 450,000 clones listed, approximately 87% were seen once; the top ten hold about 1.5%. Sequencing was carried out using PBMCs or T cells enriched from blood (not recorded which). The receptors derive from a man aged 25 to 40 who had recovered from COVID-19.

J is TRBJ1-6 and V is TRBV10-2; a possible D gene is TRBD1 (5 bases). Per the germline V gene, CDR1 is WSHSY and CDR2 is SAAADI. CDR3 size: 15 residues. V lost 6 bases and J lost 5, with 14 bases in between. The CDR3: CASRRQGENNSPLHF. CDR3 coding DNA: TGCGCCAGCAGGCGGCAGGGCGAAAATAATTCACCCCTCCACTTT.

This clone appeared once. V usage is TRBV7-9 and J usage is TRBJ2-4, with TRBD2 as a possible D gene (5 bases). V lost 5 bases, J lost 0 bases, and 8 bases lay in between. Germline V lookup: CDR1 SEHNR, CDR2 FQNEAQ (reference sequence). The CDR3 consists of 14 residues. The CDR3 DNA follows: TGTGCCAGCAGCCGCGGGCAAGCCAAAAACATTCAGTACTTC. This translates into CASSRGQAKNIQYF.

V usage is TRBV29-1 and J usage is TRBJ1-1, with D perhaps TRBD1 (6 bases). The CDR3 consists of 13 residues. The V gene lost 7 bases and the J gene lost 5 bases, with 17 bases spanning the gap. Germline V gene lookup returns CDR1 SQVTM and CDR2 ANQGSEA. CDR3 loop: CSANRVDWTEAFF. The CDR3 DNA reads TGCAGCGCCAACAGGGTCGATTGGACTGAAGCTTTCTTT.

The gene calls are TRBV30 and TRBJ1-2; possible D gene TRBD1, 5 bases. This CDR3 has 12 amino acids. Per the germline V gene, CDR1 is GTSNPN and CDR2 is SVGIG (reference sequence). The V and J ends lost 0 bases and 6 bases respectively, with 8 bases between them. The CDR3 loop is CAWSVGANGYTF. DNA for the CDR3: TGTGCCTGGAGTGTAGGGGCGAATGGCTACACCTTC.

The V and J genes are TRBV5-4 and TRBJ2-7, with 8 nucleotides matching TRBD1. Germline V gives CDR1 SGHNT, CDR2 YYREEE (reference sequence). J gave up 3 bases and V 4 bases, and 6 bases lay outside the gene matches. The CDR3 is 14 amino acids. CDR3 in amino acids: CASSPPDRVYEQYF. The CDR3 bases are TGTGCCAGCAGCCCCCCGGACAGGGTCTACGAGCAGTACTTC.

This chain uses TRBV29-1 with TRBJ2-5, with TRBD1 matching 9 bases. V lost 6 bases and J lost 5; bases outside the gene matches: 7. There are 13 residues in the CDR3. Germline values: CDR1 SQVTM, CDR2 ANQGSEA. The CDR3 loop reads CSVRTGVGETQYF. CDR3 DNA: TGCAGCGTGAGGACAGGGGTCGGGGAGACCCAGTACTTC.

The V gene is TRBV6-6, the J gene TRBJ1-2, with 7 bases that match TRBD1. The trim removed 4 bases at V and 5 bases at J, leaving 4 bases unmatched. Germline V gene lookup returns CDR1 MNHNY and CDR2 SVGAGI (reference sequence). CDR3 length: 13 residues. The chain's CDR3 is CASSSQGIYGYTF. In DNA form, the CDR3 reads TGTGCCAGCAGTTCACAGGGGATTTATGGCTACACCTTC.

The CDR3 is CASSRLGEFYSNQPQHF. The DNA of the CDR3 is TGTGCCAGCAGCCGTTTGGGCGAGTTTTATAGCAATCAGCCCCAGCATTTT. The chain uses TRBV6-2 or TRBV6-3 and TRBJ1-5, with D unclear. V was shortened by 6 bases and J by 0 bases, with 18 bases between the two germline ends. This CDR3 has 17 amino acids. CDR1 and CDR2 from the germline V gene are MNHEY and SVGEGT.

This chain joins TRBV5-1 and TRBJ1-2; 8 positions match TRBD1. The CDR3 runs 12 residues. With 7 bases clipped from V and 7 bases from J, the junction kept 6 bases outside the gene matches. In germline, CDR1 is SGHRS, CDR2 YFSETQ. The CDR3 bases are TGCGCCAGCGGACAGGGATTGACTGGCTACACCTTC. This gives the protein CASGQGLTGYTF.

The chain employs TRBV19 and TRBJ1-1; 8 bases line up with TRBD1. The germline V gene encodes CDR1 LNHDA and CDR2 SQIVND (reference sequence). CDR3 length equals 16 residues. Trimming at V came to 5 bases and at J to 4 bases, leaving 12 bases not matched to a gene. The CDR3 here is CASSPRASTGGTEAFF. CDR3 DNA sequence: TGTGCCAGTAGTCCCAGAGCCTCCACAGGGGGCACTGAAGCTTTCTTT.

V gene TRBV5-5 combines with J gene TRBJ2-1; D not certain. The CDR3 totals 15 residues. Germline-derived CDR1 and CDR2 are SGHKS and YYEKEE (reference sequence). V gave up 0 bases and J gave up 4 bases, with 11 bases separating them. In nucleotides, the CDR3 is TGTGCCAGCAGCTTGGACTGGTACTCATACAATGAGCAGTTCTTC. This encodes CASSLDWYSYNEQFF. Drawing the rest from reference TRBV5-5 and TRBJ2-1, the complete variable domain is DAGVTQSPTHLIKTRGQQVTLRCSPISGHKSVSWYQQVLGQGPQFIFQYYEKEERGRGNFPDRFSARQFPNYSSELNVNALLLGDSALYLCASSLDWYSYNEQFFGPGTRLTVL.

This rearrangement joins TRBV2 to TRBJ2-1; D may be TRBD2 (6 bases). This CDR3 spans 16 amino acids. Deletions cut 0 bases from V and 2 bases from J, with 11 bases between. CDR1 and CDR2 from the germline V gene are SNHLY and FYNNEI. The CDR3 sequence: CASSEAQAGTYNEQFF. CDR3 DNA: TGTGCCAGCAGTGAAGCGCAGGCGGGGACCTACAATGAGCAGTTCTTC.